A single sample is the source of the 24 T cell receptor beta chains below, sequenced in a study of OX40 agonist ivuxolimab in advanced cancers. Assay: immunoSEQ multiplex PCR; the TCRdb copy retains only in-frame clones and omits some. Here the sample spans 55,000 to 65,000 clones, about 87% being singletons. Sample: CD4+ or CD8+ T cells sorted from blood, taken in a trial of the OX40 agonist ivuxolimab. The receptors shown here come from an adult with an advanced solid tumor such as melanoma, head and neck, liver or kidney cancer.

This chain uses TRBV6-1 with TRBJ2-7, with D perhaps matching TRBD1 (6 bases). The CDR3 loop spans 14 amino acids. Trimming left V 10 bases short and J 2 bases short, with 18 bases between. From germline, CDR1 is MNHNS and CDR2 SASEGT. The CDR3 protein is CATRGPNNPYEQYF. CDR3 bases: TGTGCCACCAGGGGACCAAATAATCCCTACGAGCAGTACTTC.

V gene TRBV29-1 combines with J gene TRBJ2-7; 8 bases map to TRBD1. The length of the CDR3 is 13 residues. V shed 0 bases, J shed 3 bases, and the junction held 1 base outside the gene matches. Germline V gene lookup returns CDR1 SQVTM and CDR2 ANQGSEA. The CDR3 DNA sequence: TGCAGCGTTGAAGATGACAGGGGCTACGAGCAGTACTTC. Translated: CSVEDDRGYEQYF.

This CDR3 is CASSPPGQGANHEQYF. The CDR3 bases are TGTGCCAGCTCACCCCCGGGACAGGGGGCGAACCACGAGCAGTACTTC. The chain couples TRBV18 to TRBJ2-7, with TRBD1 identical over 12 bases. Germline-derived CDR1 and CDR2 are KGHSH and LQKENI. V shed 3 bases, J shed 5 bases, and the junction held 8 bases outside the gene matches. The CDR3 covers 16 residues.

This rearrangement joins TRBV28 to TRBJ2-1; 9 bases agree with TRBD1. The CDR3 loop spans 15 amino acids. The V segment lost 2 bases and the J segment 7 bases; nucleotides outside the gene matches: 6. Germline lookup yields CDR1 MDHEN and CDR2 SYDVKM. Here the CDR3 reads CASSLAQGAGNEQFF. The CDR3 DNA reads as TGTGCCAGCAGTTTAGCACAGGGGGCTGGGAATGAGCAGTTCTTC.

The chain employs TRBV28 and TRBJ1-2, with D hard to call. The CDR3 has 14 residues. The V end was cut by 4 bases, the J end by 2 bases, with 11 bases between. Germline CDR1 and CDR2: MDHEN and SYDVKM. CDR3 loop: CASSSGSLNYGYTF. The CDR3 bases are TGTGCCAGCAGTTCCGGGTCCCTAAACTATGGCTACACCTTC.

The V call is TRBV30, the J call TRBJ1-1; 8 bases align to TRBD1. The CDR3 contains 18 residues. Germline V gene data show CDR1 as GTSNPN and CDR2 as SVGIG (reference sequence). The junction had 17 bases not matched to a gene; V was cut back by 2 bases and J by 3 bases. The CDR3 reads CAWSPICCYRGGDTEAFF. Here the CDR3 DNA reads TGTGCCTGGAGTCCCATATGCTGTTACAGGGGGGGGGACACTGAAGCTTTCTTT.

This clone was counted only a few times. This chain uses TRBV5-1 with TRBJ2-5, with a tentative D call TRBD2 (6 bases). Germline CDR1 reads SGHRS; CDR2 reads YFSETQ. V gave up 4 bases and J gave up 3 bases, with 13 bases separating them. This CDR3 is 14 amino acids long. CDR3 residues: CASSGGGHEETQYF. CDR3 nucleotides: TGCGCCAGCAGCGGAGGAGGGCACGAAGAGACCCAGTACTTC.

The V call is TRBV27, the J call TRBJ2-1; TRBD2 aligns across 15 bases. The germline CDR1 and CDR2 sequences are MNHEY and SMNVEV (reference sequence). The CDR3 consists of 17 residues. Trimming at V came to 3 bases and at J to 7 bases, leaving 7 bases not matched to a gene. Written as DNA, the CDR3 is TGTGCCAGCAGTTTCTTGTTCGGGACTAGCGGGAGGAATGAGCAGTTCTTC. Encoded protein: CASSFLFGTSGRNEQFF.

This chain links TRBV6-5 with TRBJ2-7, with 7 bases matching TRBD1. Trimming at V came to 5 bases and at J to 0 bases, leaving 7 bases not matched to a gene. This CDR3 has 15 residues. Germline values: CDR1 MNHEY, CDR2 SVGAGI. CDR3: CASSTHRGPSYEQYF. CDR3 DNA sequence: TGTGCCAGCAGTACCCACAGGGGACCCTCCTACGAGCAGTACTTC.

This chain links TRBV5-1 with TRBJ2-7, with TRBD1 identical over 7 bases. CDR1 and CDR2 (germline): SGHRS, YFSETQ. CDR3 length: 13 residues. Germline trimming cut 3 bases from V and 5 bases from J; bases unmatched to any gene: 5. The DNA of the CDR3 is TGCGCCAGCAGCTCCGGACAGGAAAACGAGCAGTACTTC. As protein: CASSSGQENEQYF.

This chain connects TRBV4-1 to TRBJ2-3; maybe TRBD1 (6 bases). The CDR3 has 17 amino acids. CDR1 and CDR2 (germline): MGHRA, YSYEKL. V was trimmed by 1 base and J by 1 base, leaving 15 bases between them. CDR3 loop: CASSQVMTTGRTDTQYF. The CDR3 DNA reads as TGCGCCAGCAGCCAAGTAATGACGACAGGACGCACAGATACGCAGTATTTT.

This chain connects TRBV12-5 to TRBJ2-7; D is unclear. CDR1 LGHNT and CDR2 FRNRAP come from the germline V gene. This CDR3 contains 15 residues. V lost 6 bases, J lost 0 bases, and 15 bases lay in between. The CDR3 protein is CASGPKDAFSYEQYF. DNA for the CDR3: TGTGCTAGTGGCCCTAAGGACGCATTCTCCTACGAGCAGTACTTC.

This rearrangement joins TRBV5-5 to TRBJ1-3; D gene ambiguous. Trimming removed 0 bases at V and 0 bases at J, with 7 bases between. The germline V gene encodes CDR1 SGHKS and CDR2 YYEKEE (reference sequence). CDR3 length: 15 residues. DNA of the CDR3: TGTGCCAGCAGCTTGGACGGAGCCTCTGGAAACACCATATATTTT. Its protein is CASSLDGASGNTIYF.

V and J are TRBV11-2 and TRBJ2-7; TRBD2 aligns across 11 bases. The CDR3 is made up of 16 amino acids. The germline V gene encodes CDR1 SGHAT and CDR2 FQNNGV. The trim removed 1 base at V and 3 bases at J, leaving 5 bases unmatched. The CDR3 loop reads CASSLAGTSGYYEQYF. As DNA, the CDR3 is TGTGCCAGCAGCTTAGCCGGGACTAGCGGATACTACGAGCAGTACTTC.

The rearrangement links TRBV5-4 to TRBJ2-1; 8 bases fit TRBD2. This CDR3 comprises 15 residues. Germline CDR1 and CDR2: SGHNT and YYREEE (reference sequence). Losses at the gene ends were 4 bases for V and 4 bases for J; bases not matched to a gene: 7. CDR3 DNA sequence: TGTGCCAGCAGCCCGGGACTAGACTCTTACAATGAGCAGTTCTTC. It specifies CASSPGLDSYNEQFF. The full variable domain, completed using reference TRBV5-4 and TRBJ2-1, is ETGVTQSPTHLIKTRGQQVTLRCSSQSGHNTVSWYQQALGQGPQFIFQYYREEENGRGNFPPRFSGLQFPNYSSELNVNALELDDSALYLCASSPGLDSYNEQFFGPGTRLTVL.

The chain carries TRBV4-1 and TRBJ2-6, with TRBD1 identical over 9 bases. V gave up 1 base and J gave up 3 bases; unmatched junction bases: 7. This CDR3 has 18 residues. Germline V lookup: CDR1 MGHRA, CDR2 YSYEKL. The CDR3 bases are TGCGCCAGCAGCCAAGGGTCACAGGGGGCGCATGGGGCCAACGTCCTGACTTTC. Its translation: CASSQGSQGAHGANVLTF.

The CDR3 here is CASSAFPQPQYF. CDR3 nucleotides: TGTGCCAGCAGTGCCTTCCCGCAGCCTCAGTACTTC. The V gene is TRBV6-1, the J gene TRBJ2-4; D remains unclear. With 4 bases removed from V and 12 bases from J, the gap between germline ends came to 13 bases. Germline lookup yields CDR1 MNHNS and CDR2 SASEGT. This CDR3 comprises 12 residues.

The chain uses TRBV30 and TRBJ2-7; weak D call: TRBD2 (6 bases). The CDR3 sequence is 13 residues long. Germline CDR1 is GTSNPN and CDR2 is SVGIG (reference sequence). Trimming left V 0 bases short and J 9 bases short, with 15 bases between. CDR3 coding DNA: TGTGCCTGGAGTGTAGGGGCGGGGTCCGGGCAGTACTTC. It encodes CAWSVGAGSGQYF.

The chain combines TRBV27 with TRBJ1-6, with D possibly being TRBD1 (6 bases). Trimming pared 6 bases from V and 8 bases from J, leaving 17 bases between. The CDR3 totals 15 residues. Germline-derived CDR1 and CDR2 are MNHEY and SMNVEV (reference sequence). This CDR3 reads CASRLNREDYSPLHF. The CDR3 DNA sequence: TGTGCCAGCAGGCTGAACAGGGAAGATTATTCACCCCTCCACTTT.

This chain links TRBV6-4 with TRBJ2-5; D uncertain. This CDR3 region has 15 residues. With 0 bases removed from V and 7 bases from J, the gap between germline ends came to 15 bases. Germline V gene sequence: CDR1 MRHNA, CDR2 SNTAGT. CDR3 protein: CASSDSVGVLGTQYF. The CDR3 nucleotides are TGTGCCAGCAGTGACTCAGTTGGGGTATTGGGGACCCAGTACTTC.

The rearrangement joins TRBV2 to TRBJ2-7, with D unclear. Germline-derived CDR1 and CDR2 are SNHLY and FYNNEI. With 6 bases removed from V and 6 bases from J, the gap between germline ends came to 15 bases. CDR3 length: 13 residues. CDR3 region: CASRVRTWTEQYF. The DNA for the CDR3 is TGTGCCAGCAGGGTTCGCACGTGGACCGAGCAGTACTTC.

V is TRBV19 and J is TRBJ2-2; 8 bases map to TRBD2. V dropped 5 bases and J dropped 7; count of bases not matched to a gene: 6. This CDR3 region has 14 residues. Germline V gene sequence: CDR1 LNHDA, CDR2 SQIVND (reference sequence). The CDR3 DNA reads as TGTGCCAGTAGTCTAATGGCGGGAGGCGGGGAGCTGTTTTTT. It translates to CASSLMAGGGELFF.

The rearrangement uses TRBV30 and TRBJ2-7; 8 bases match TRBD1. The J segment lost 6 bases and the V segment lost 3 bases, leaving 4 bases of the junction unmatched. CDR3 length: 12 residues. CDR1 is GTSNPN, CDR2 SVGIG, per germline (reference sequence). As DNA, the CDR3 is TGTGCCTGGAGCCCTACAGGGGGCGAGCAGTACTTC. Protein: CAWSPTGGEQYF.

The chain is built from TRBV14 and TRBJ1-1; no clear D gene. The CDR3 runs 18 residues. Germline V gives CDR1 SGHDN, CDR2 FVKESK. The ends were cut back, 0 bases at V and 2 bases at J, with 19 bases in the middle. DNA of the CDR3: TGTGCCAGCAGCCAAGATGCCCTTAACTTCGGTCTAAACACTGAAGCTTTCTTT. Translation gives CASSQDALNFGLNTEAFF.